The sequence of this TCR beta chain was determined in a study of T cells in Graves' hyperthyroidism and ophthalmopathy. Only one count was recorded for this clonotype. Amplified TCR beta CDR3 regions derived from RNA transcripts. Primed by the HTBI set, a first-round RT-PCR was run on the TCR CDR3. Via MiXCR, TCRdb re-called the multiplex PCR reads, giving one row per CDR3 protein. This sample has 40,000 to 60,000 distinct CDR3 sequences, with approximately 52% found just once. The germline V gene encodes CDR1 SGHAT and CDR2 FQNNGV. V lost 5 bases, J lost 4 bases, and 39 bases lay in between. The CDR3 consists of 23 residues.

The sample comprised blood. The J gene is TRBJ1-5, the V gene TRBV11-2; the D gene is possibly TRBD1 (6 bases). The origin of this receptor is a woman aged 45 to 65 with Graves' ophthalmopathy. The CDR3 DNA reads as TGTGCCAGCAGCCCAGGGAGGGGGGGGGCTTGCCGGGGAGCTGACAGTGGGAATCAGCCCCAGCATTTT. Its protein product is CASSPGRGGACRGADSGNQPQHF.